This T cell receptor beta chain was identified in a study of T cell changes during pregnancy in multiple sclerosis. Assay: immunoSEQ multiplex PCR; the TCRdb copy retains only in-frame clones and omits some. This table holds approximately 80,000 clones, approximately 95% found once. J gave up 5 bases and V 6 bases, and 3 bases lay outside the gene matches. The CDR3 runs to 13 residues. Germline V CDR1 and CDR2: MNHEY, SMNVEV (reference sequence). The sequencing here drew on peripheral blood, taken in the second trimester of pregnancy. The receptor comes from a female donor in good health, enrolled as a control in a pregnancy study. The V gene is TRBV27, the J gene TRBJ2-5, with 10 bases aligning to TRBD1. The CDR3 loop reads CASSLDRGETQYF. The CDR3 DNA is TGTGCCAGCAGCCTGGACAGGGGGGAGACCCAGTACTTC.